What follows describes a single T cell receptor (beta chain). Its antigen is currently unknown. The data were obtained in a study of cytomegalovirus exposure and HLA in healthy donors. General study findings and limits: A prior analysis recorded that most TCR beta V segments were productive about 87% or about 30% of the time. Roughly uniform depth of sequencing across donors was assumed in presence/absence analyses. Most likely, a cluster of highly shared sequence variants arose as a sequencing artifact.

This PCR relied on a set of 60 Vbeta primers and 13 Jbeta primers. In the source study's methods: In a later analysis, some 10 million of 75 million to 85 million unique beta chains occurred in at least two donors. The repertoire was sequenced with immunoSEQ multiplex PCR; TCRdb's copy has only in-frame clones and lacks some. The D gene and trimming were derived from the DNA, and the V and J assignments and clone size from that table. The table lists 100,000 to 150,000 clones, approximately 71% of them singletons, with under 3.5% in the top ten. The source is a woman aged 45-60 years in good health and CMV-seronegative. The sequenced sample consisted of PBMCs.

The CDR3 nucleotides read TGTGCCAGCATCGACCAGCGGGAGCTTTACCGGGGTCAGGCCGTGGGCGAGCAGTACTTC. Translation gives CASIDQRELYRGQAVGEQYF. This chain connects TRBV28 to TRBJ2-7; 8 positions agree with TRBD2. The J segment lost 6 bases and the V segment lost 7 bases, leaving 29 bases of the junction unmatched. The CDR3 is made up of 20 amino acids. Germline CDR1 and CDR2: MDHEN and SYDVKM.